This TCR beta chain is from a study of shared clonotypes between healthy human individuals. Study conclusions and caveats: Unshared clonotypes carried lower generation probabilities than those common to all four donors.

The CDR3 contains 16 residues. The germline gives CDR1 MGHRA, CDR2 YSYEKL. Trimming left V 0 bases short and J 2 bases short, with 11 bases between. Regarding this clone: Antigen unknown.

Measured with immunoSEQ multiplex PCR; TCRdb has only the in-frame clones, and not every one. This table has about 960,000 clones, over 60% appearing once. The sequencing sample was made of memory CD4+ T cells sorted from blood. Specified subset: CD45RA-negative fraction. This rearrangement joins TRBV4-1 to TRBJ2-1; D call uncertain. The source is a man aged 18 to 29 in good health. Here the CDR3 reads CASSQDPTPTYNEQFF. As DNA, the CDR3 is TGCGCCAGCAGCCAAGATCCGACCCCGACCTACAATGAGCAGTTCTTC.